These 17 T cell receptor beta chains share one sample of origin, sequenced in a study of regulatory T cells in long-lasting Graves disease. Investigators prepared the TCR beta libraries by applying iRepertoire HTBI primers and Arm-PCR of CDR3 regions. Via MiXCR, TCRdb re-called the multiplex PCR reads, giving one row per CDR3 protein. The data show roughly 350,000 distinct CDR3 sequences, under 20% seen once. The time point is: newly diagnosed GD, antithyroid drugs for less than 3 months. After RNA was extracted from PBMCs, the TCR library was made from it. The sample was also reused in another study, on T cells in Graves' hyperthyroidism and ophthalmopathy.

Here the sequenced sample was peripheral blood mononuclear cells (PBMCs), taken at new diagnosis, from a patient treated with antithyroid drugs. The origin of the receptors is a woman younger than 30 with Graves disease.

This clonotype was counted many times. The V gene is TRBV20-1, the J gene TRBJ2-7; 12 positions agree with TRBD2. V was pared by 0 bases and J by 3 bases, with 9 bases of the junction left unmatched. CDR3 length equals 17 residues. Germline V gives CDR1 DFQATT, CDR2 SNEGSKA (reference sequence). CDR3 sequence: CSARDGPSGGEDYEQYF. DNA of the CDR3: TGCAGTGCTAGAGATGGGCCTAGCGGGGGGGAGGACTACGAGCAGTACTTC.

This clonotype was detected only a few times. This CDR3 reads CATSGSPLGPWDEQYF. Written as DNA, the CDR3 is TGTGCCACCAGCGGGTCCCCACTTGGACCTTGGGACGAGCAGTACTTC. The chain uses TRBV15 and TRBJ2-7; D ambiguous. Trimming cost V 5 bases and J 5 bases, with 22 bases left between them. CDR1 LNHNV and CDR2 YYDKDF come from the germline V gene (reference sequence). The CDR3 contains 16 residues.

This clonotype was counted only a few times. The genes are TRBV10-1 and TRBJ2-1, with 7 bases aligning to TRBD1. From germline, CDR1 is WNHNN and CDR2 SYGVQD (reference sequence). The trim removed 6 bases at V and 10 bases at J, leaving 9 bases unmatched. This CDR3 is built from 13 residues. The CDR3 protein is CASSPDRAGEQFF. In DNA form, the CDR3 reads TGCGCCAGCAGCCCTGACAGGGCGGGCGAGCAGTTCTTC.

The rearrangement joins TRBV18 to TRBJ2-7; TRBD1 is a possible D gene (6 bases). From germline, CDR1 is KGHSH and CDR2 LQKENI. Trimming cost V 6 bases and J 0 bases, with 9 bases left between them. The CDR3 is 13 residues long. CDR3 protein: CASSGTHSYEQYF. CDR3 coding DNA: TGTGCCAGCTCCGGGACACACTCCTACGAGCAGTACTTC.

DNA of the CDR3: TGTGCCAGTTTACCTGAACAGGGAGGGGGCTACACCTTC. Its translation: CASLPEQGGGYTF. The rearrangement joins TRBV6-1 to TRBJ1-2; perhaps TRBD1 as D (6 bases). The V end lost 9 bases, the J end lost 8 bases, and 19 bases lay between the germline ends. The CDR3 consists of 13 residues. CDR1 and CDR2 from the germline V gene are MNHNS and SASEGT.

This clonotype was found many times. CDR3 nucleotide sequence: TGTGCCAGCAGTCCATTCCGACAGGGGGCGAGTGATAGTGAGCAGTTCTTC. Translating it yields CASSPFRQGASDSEQFF. The rearrangement links TRBV6-1 to TRBJ2-1, with 10 bases identical to TRBD1. Trimming cost V 5 bases and J 9 bases; bases outside gene matches: 16. CDR3 size: 17 residues. Germline V CDR1 and CDR2: MNHNS, SASEGT.

This clonotype has at least ten counts. V is TRBV3-1 and J is TRBJ1-1; D may be TRBD1 (6 bases). Looked up from germline, CDR1 is LGHDT and CDR2 is YNNKEL (reference sequence). The germline V and J ends were trimmed by 1 base and 1 base, with 7 bases remaining between them. This CDR3 has 14 residues. This CDR3 reads CASSQAQGNTEAFF. CDR3 bases: TGTGCCAGCAGCCAAGCACAGGGGAACACTGAAGCTTTCTTT. Variable domain in full (rest from reference TRBV3-1 and TRBJ1-1): DTAVSQTPKYLVTQMGNDKSIKCEQNLGHDTMYWYKQDSKKFLKIMFSYNNKELIINETVPNRFSPKSPDKAHLNLHINSLELGDSAVYFCASSQAQGNTEAFFGQGTRLTVV.

The sample holds many counts of this clonotype. The chain links TRBV2 to TRBJ1-5; D remains ambiguous. The CDR3 length is 15 residues. CDR1 and CDR2 from the germline V gene are SNHLY and FYNNEI. The V end was cut by 2 bases, the J end by 0 bases, with 8 bases between. Here the CDR3 DNA reads TGTGCCAGCAGTGAACAGCCCTATAGCAATCAGCCCCAGCATTTT. Protein product: CASSEQPYSNQPQHF.

This clonotype has ten or more counts. The CDR3 reads CASSHPLSEQYF. The CDR3 nucleotides are TGCGCCAGCAGCCACCCGCTGAGCGAGCAGTACTTC. The chain employs TRBV4-1 and TRBJ2-7; D uncertain. The CDR3 is made up of 12 amino acids. V lost 3 bases and J 6 bases, leaving 9 bases between the germline ends. The germline gives CDR1 MGHRA, CDR2 YSYEKL.

A word on this clonotype: At one of its ends the junction is not consistent with the germline gene, which may arise from a read error. The CDR3 loop is CARSLATERGYTGELFF. In nucleotides, the CDR3 is TGTGCCCGCAGCTTAGCCACCGAGCGGGGGTACACCGGGGAGCTGTTTTTT. The chain couples TRBV7-9 to TRBJ2-2; TRBD2 agrees at 8 bases. The CDR3 consists of 17 residues. The germline CDR1 and CDR2 sequences are SEHNR and FQNEAQ (reference sequence).

This clonotype was seen at least ten times. CDR3 protein: CASSEYGVGTEAFF. In nucleotides, the CDR3 is TGTGCCAGCAGTGAATATGGGGTTGGCACTGAAGCTTTCTTT. V usage is TRBV6-1 and J usage is TRBJ1-1; D ambiguous. The CDR3 extends over 14 amino acids. The germline gives CDR1 MNHNS, CDR2 SASEGT. V shed 2 bases and J shed 4 bases, with 11 bases lying between them.

This clonotype came up many times. The gene calls are TRBV12-3 or TRBV12-4 and TRBJ1-2; 8 nucleotides match TRBD1. The CDR3 is made up of 16 amino acids. After removal of 6 bases from V and 4 bases from J, the junction contained 13 bases not matched to a gene. The CDR3 DNA follows: TGTGCCAGCAGACCCTCTCGGACAGGGCTTGGCTATGGCTACACCTTC. Translation: CASRPSRTGLGYGYTF.

The gene calls are TRBV24-1 and TRBJ1-5; 8 bases match TRBD1. The germline CDR1 and CDR2 sequences are KGHDR and SFDVKD. The CDR3 consists of 14 residues. The V segment lost 4 bases and the J segment 7 bases; nucleotides outside the gene matches: 5. CDR3 sequence (DNA): TGTGCCACCAGTGACAGGACAGGGCGCCAGCCCCAGCATTTT. It codes for CATSDRTGRQPQHF.

This clonotype has ten or more counts. The rearrangement uses TRBV5-1 and TRBJ1-5, with a tentative D call TRBD1 (6 bases). CDR1 is SGHRS and CDR2 is YFSETQ in the germline V gene. The CDR3 covers 15 residues. Trimming took 0 bases from V and 7 from J, leaving 14 bases between them. CDR3 protein: CASSLAGQTGQPQHF. The CDR3 coding sequence is TGCGCCAGCAGCTTGGCCGGACAGACGGGGCAGCCCCAGCATTTT.

This clonotype came up a few times. J is TRBJ1-4 and V is TRBV6-1; tentative D call: TRBD1 (5 bases). V was cut by 6 bases and J by 7 bases, with 21 bases left in between. Germline loops: CDR1 MNHNS, CDR2 SASEGT. The CDR3 is 16 amino acids. The CDR3 DNA reads as TGTGCCAGCAGCTTGACCTCAGGGCAACTAACTGAAAAACTGTTTTTT. Amino acid sequence: CASSLTSGQLTEKLFF.

Remarks on this clonotype: A read error may account for a junction end that differs from germline. In nucleotides, the CDR3 is TGTGCCGGCAGCCAGACAGGGAACATTCAGTACTTC. Its translation: CAGSQTGNIQYF. The gene calls are TRBV6-1 and TRBJ2-4; 7 positions match TRBD1. CDR1 is MNHNS and CDR2 is SASEGT in the germline V gene. The CDR3 totals 12 residues.

This clonotype was found many times. The chain uses TRBV2 and TRBJ2-5, with TRBD1 identical over 8 bases. The V gene's germline CDR1 is SNHLY and CDR2 FYNNEI. The CDR3 consists of 15 residues. V was pared by 7 bases and J by 0 bases, with 7 bases of the junction left unmatched. The CDR3 spells CASTPRTGNQETQYF. As DNA, the CDR3 is TGTGCCAGCACCCCACGGACAGGGAACCAAGAGACCCAGTACTTC.